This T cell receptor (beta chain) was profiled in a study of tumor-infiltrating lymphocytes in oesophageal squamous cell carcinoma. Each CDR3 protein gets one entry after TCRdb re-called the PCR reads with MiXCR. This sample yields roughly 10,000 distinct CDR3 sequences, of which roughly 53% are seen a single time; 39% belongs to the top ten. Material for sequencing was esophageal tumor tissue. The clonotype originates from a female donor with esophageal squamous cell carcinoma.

CDR3 amino acids: CASSGGTASTDTQYF. The CDR3 DNA follows: TGTGCCAGCAGTGGTGGGACGGCTAGCACAGATACGCAGTATTTT. The V and J genes are TRBV2 and TRBJ2-3, with D perhaps given as TRBD1 or TRBD2 (5 bases each). The V gene lost 4 bases and the J gene lost 0 bases, with 11 bases spanning the gap. CDR3 length: 15 residues. Germline CDR1 and CDR2: SNHLY and FYNNEI.